Listed here is a single T cell receptor beta chain. Its antigen is currently unknown. The entry originates in a study of T cells after posttransplantation cyclophosphamide. Whole-study findings and limits: TRB overlap between skin or GI tissue T cells and blood was limited.

TCRdb's table, derived via immunoSEQ multiplex PCR, lists solely in-frame clones and lacks some. The table includes tens of thousands of clones, 85% to 90% detected once. The CDR3 contains 15 residues. Per germline, CDR1 SGHRS and CDR2 YFSETQ. V was pared by 4 bases and J by 2 bases, with 15 bases between. The J gene is TRBJ1-2, the V gene TRBV5-1, with D perhaps TRBD1 (6 bases). The sequence came from a woman aged 40-49 years with a blood cancer, CMV-positive, and with a related stem cell donor. The sample consisted of PBMCs. In DNA form, the CDR3 reads TGCGCCAGCAGCCCGCGGACAGAGGCGAACTATGGCTACACCTTC. It translates to CASSPRTEANYGYTF.